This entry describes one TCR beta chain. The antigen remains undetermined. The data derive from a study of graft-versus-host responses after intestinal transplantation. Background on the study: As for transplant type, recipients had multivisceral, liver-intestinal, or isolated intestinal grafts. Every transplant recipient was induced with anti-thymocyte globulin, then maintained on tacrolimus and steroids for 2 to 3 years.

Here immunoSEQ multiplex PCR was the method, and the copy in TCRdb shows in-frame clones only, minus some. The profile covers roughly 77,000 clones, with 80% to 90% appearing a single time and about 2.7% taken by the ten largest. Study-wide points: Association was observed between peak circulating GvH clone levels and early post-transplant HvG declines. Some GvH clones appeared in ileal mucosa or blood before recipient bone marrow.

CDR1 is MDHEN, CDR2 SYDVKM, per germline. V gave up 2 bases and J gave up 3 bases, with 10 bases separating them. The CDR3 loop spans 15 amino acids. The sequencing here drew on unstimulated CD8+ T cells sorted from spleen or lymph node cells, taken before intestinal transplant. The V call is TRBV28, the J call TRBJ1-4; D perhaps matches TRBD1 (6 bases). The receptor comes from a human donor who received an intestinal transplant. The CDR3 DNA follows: TGTGCCAGCAGTTTAGCAGGGGTGGCTAATGAAAAACTGTTTTTT. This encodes CASSLAGVANEKLFF.